The 28 T cell receptor beta chains given below trace back to one sample, sequenced in a study of T-cell reconstitution after alpha-beta-depleted transplantation in children. For TCRbeta, the library was prepared with unique molecular identifiers. TCRdb redid the calling of the PCR reads with MiXCR, one entry per CDR3 protein. The sample has about 400,000 distinct CDR3 sequences, just over 20% seen once. Sequences were derived from PBMCs from the stem cell graft donor, sampled from the stem cell graft. The receptors here all came from a human donor who donated a stem cell graft to a child with acute myeloid leukemia.

This clonotype was counted only a few times. Written as DNA, the CDR3 is TGTGCCAGCAACCCGGGAGGGCTAGCGGGAGCAATTTACGAGCAGTACTTC. Encoded protein: CASNPGGLAGAIYEQYF. The V and J genes are TRBV7-2 and TRBJ2-7; 10 nucleotides match TRBD2. The CDR3 is 17 residues long. J lost 4 bases, V lost 7 bases, and 16 bases had no gene match. Per the germline V gene, CDR1 is SGHTA and CDR2 is FQGNSA.

Many counts were recorded for this clonotype. CDR3 region: CSGTVGGSYNEQFF. DNA of the CDR3: TGCAGCGGCACTGTCGGGGGATCCTACAATGAGCAGTTCTTC. The chain combines TRBV29-1 with TRBJ2-1, with TRBD2 as a possible D gene (6 bases). The V end was cut by 7 bases, the J end by 1 base, with 14 bases between. The CDR3 has 14 residues. CDR1 is SQVTM and CDR2 is ANQGSEA in the germline V gene.

The chain combines TRBV6-8 with TRBJ1-1, with D tentatively TRBD1 (5 bases). V was trimmed by 8 bases and J by 5 bases, leaving 9 bases between them. The CDR3 runs 11 residues. CDR1 is MNHGY, CDR2 SAAAGT, per germline. The CDR3 DNA reads TGTGCCAGCGAGTGGGGGACTGAAGCTTTCTTT. Translation gives CASEWGTEAFF.

The gene calls are TRBV12-3 or TRBV12-4 and TRBJ2-1; TRBD2 agrees at 12 bases. The CDR3 is 14 residues long. J lost 8 bases, V lost 8 bases, and 7 bases had no gene match. CDR3 loop: CASGGTSGFYEQFF. The CDR3, as DNA: TGTGCCAGCGGAGGGACTAGCGGGTTTTATGAGCAGTTCTTC.

The CDR3, as DNA: TGCAGTGCTAGAGGGTCGTCTAGCAATTTTAAGAATGAGCAGTTCTTC. This translates into CSARGSSSNFKNEQFF. This sequence joins TRBV20-1 and TRBJ2-1; D may be TRBD2 (5 bases). Germline lookup yields CDR1 DFQATT and CDR2 SNEGSKA (reference sequence). The CDR3 totals 16 residues. Trimming cost V 1 base and J 7 bases, with 20 bases left between them.

This clonotype was counted a few times. The CDR3 reads CASSLEPGNQPQHF. In DNA form, the CDR3 reads TGCGCCAGCAGCTTGGAACCAGGCAATCAGCCCCAGCATTTT. The chain uses TRBV5-1 and TRBJ1-5; D ambiguous. This CDR3 region has 14 residues. The V and J ends lost 0 bases and 2 bases respectively, with 6 bases between them. The germline gives CDR1 SGHRS, CDR2 YFSETQ.

This chain links TRBV7-2 with TRBJ2-3; a possible D gene is TRBD2 (6 bases). The V gene's germline CDR1 is SGHTA and CDR2 FQGNSA. This CDR3 spans 14 amino acids. V lost 1 base and J 8 bases, leaving 13 bases between the germline ends. The CDR3 here is CASSLDGRHGTQYF. In DNA, the CDR3 is TGTGCCAGCAGCTTAGACGGGAGACACGGTACGCAGTATTTT. Full variable domain (outside the CDR3, taken from reference TRBV7-2 and TRBJ2-3): GAGVSQSPSNKVTEKGKDVELRCDPISGHTALYWYRQSLGQGLEFLIYFQGNSAPDKSGLPSDRFSAERTGGSVSTLTIQRTQQEDSAVYLCASSLDGRHGTQYFGPGTRLTVL.

The rearrangement uses TRBV28 and TRBJ2-1, with D perhaps TRBD1 (5 bases). Germline CDR1 MDHEN, CDR2 SYDVKM. The CDR3 runs 13 residues. V shed 2 bases and J shed 12 bases, with 14 bases lying between them. The CDR3 protein is CASSLRGPGVQFF. The CDR3 region has the DNA TGTGCCAGCAGTTTAAGGGGCCCGGGTGTGCAGTTCTTC.

The DNA for the CDR3 is TGTGCCAGCAGGGACGGGCCCGAGGGAGCAGGTCTCCACTTT. This translates into CASRDGPEGAGLHF. The rearrangement links TRBV6-1 to TRBJ1-6; no definite D call. V was shortened by 6 bases and J by 16 bases, with 22 bases between the two germline ends. CDR1 MNHNS and CDR2 SASEGT come from the germline V gene. This CDR3 has 14 amino acids.

This rearrangement joins TRBV6-1 to TRBJ2-3; the match to TRBD2 covers 16 bases. Germline V gene lookup returns CDR1 MNHNS and CDR2 SASEGT. V trimming: 7 bases; J trimming: 4 bases; junction bases outside the gene matches: 20. The CDR3 totals 21 residues. The CDR3 is CASTGPGGSGTSGRASDTQYF. DNA of the CDR3: TGTGCCAGCACTGGACCGGGGGGATCCGGGACTAGCGGGAGGGCCTCAGATACGCAGTATTTT.

At least ten counts were recorded for this clonotype. The rearrangement uses TRBV29-1 and TRBJ2-3; tentatively, D is TRBD1 (6 bases). Germline CDR1 SQVTM, CDR2 ANQGSEA. The CDR3 runs to 11 residues. The germline V and J ends were trimmed by 5 bases and 7 bases, with 10 bases remaining between them. The CDR3 sequence is CSVLQGNTQYF. CDR3 bases: TGCAGCGTTCTCCAGGGGAATACGCAGTATTTT.

This clonotype has a handful of counts. This rearrangement joins TRBV29-1 to TRBJ2-5; D not certain. CDR3 size: 11 residues. V lost 3 bases, J lost 5 bases, and 7 bases lay in between. The germline V gene encodes CDR1 SQVTM and CDR2 ANQGSEA. CDR3 loop: CSVDGVETQYF. The DNA of the CDR3 is TGCAGCGTTGATGGGGTTGAGACCCAGTACTTC.

This clonotype appeared a few times. V gene TRBV12-3 or TRBV12-4 combines with J gene TRBJ2-7, with TRBD2 as a possible D gene (5 bases). CDR3 size: 15 residues. Trimming took 2 bases from V and 6 from J, leaving 17 bases between them. The CDR3, as DNA: TGTGCCAGCAGTTTACCCTTTAGCCTAGCTTCCGAGCAGTACTTC. Protein product: CASSLPFSLASEQYF.

This chain links TRBV20-1 with TRBJ1-5; TRBD1 matches 9 bases. Germline trimming cut 6 bases from V and 3 bases from J; bases unmatched to any gene: 15. The CDR3 covers 17 residues. The germline V gene encodes CDR1 DFQATT and CDR2 SNEGSKA (reference sequence). The CDR3 nucleotides are TGCAGTGCCAAGAAGCAATCGGGACAGGGTCTCAATCAGCCCCAGCATTTT. It translates to CSAKKQSGQGLNQPQHF.

Only a few counts were recorded for this clonotype. The chain employs TRBV5-1 and TRBJ2-7; TRBD1 agrees at 12 bases. CDR1 is SGHRS, CDR2 YFSETQ, per germline. The CDR3 loop spans 14 amino acids. Germline trimming cut 6 bases from V and 7 bases from J; bases unmatched to any gene: 8. CDR3 in amino acids: CASNAGQGAGEQYF. In DNA, the CDR3 is TGCGCCAGCAACGCGGGACAGGGGGCAGGGGAGCAGTACTTC.

The V gene is TRBV29-1, the J gene TRBJ2-2; perhaps TRBD2 as D (6 bases). The CDR3 is 16 amino acids. The germline V and J ends were trimmed by 0 bases and 0 bases, with 11 bases remaining between them. Looked up from germline, CDR1 is SQVTM and CDR2 is ANQGSEA. CDR3: CSVEDPGTPNTGELFF. DNA for the CDR3: TGCAGCGTTGAAGATCCCGGGACTCCGAACACCGGGGAGCTGTTTTTT.

For this clonotype: Germline and junction disagree at one end, which may indicate a read error. V gene TRBV2 combines with J gene TRBJ2-1, with 7 positions matching TRBD2. CDR3 length: 15 amino acids. Germline CDR1 reads SNHLY; CDR2 reads FYNNEI. The CDR3 sequence is CASSRGVADYIEQFF. The CDR3 DNA reads as TGTGCCAGCAGCCGGGGGGTAGCGGACTACATTGAGCAGTTCTTC.

There are a few counts of this clonotype. The chain recombines TRBV28 with TRBJ2-1; 7 bases agree with TRBD2. V trimming: 7 bases; J trimming: 6 bases; junction bases outside the gene matches: 12. The CDR3 consists of 15 residues. Germline values: CDR1 MDHEN, CDR2 SYDVKM. This chain's CDR3 is CASTPSGTYLNEQFF. CDR3 nucleotide sequence: TGTGCCAGCACCCCGAGCGGGACCTACCTCAATGAGCAGTTCTTC.

The chain couples TRBV7-2 to TRBJ1-2; D is unclear. Germline V gene data show CDR1 as SGHTA and CDR2 as FQGNSA. Trimming removed 0 bases from V and 4 bases from J, with 9 bases in between. There are 14 residues in the CDR3. The CDR3 is CASSLARRSYGYTF. The CDR3 DNA reads TGTGCCAGCAGCTTAGCGCGACGGTCCTATGGCTACACCTTC. The variable domain in full, completed from reference TRBV7-2 and TRBJ1-2, reads GAGVSQSPSNKVTEKGKDVELRCDPISGHTALYWYRQSLGQGLEFLIYFQGNSAPDKSGLPSDRFSAERTGGSVSTLTIQRTQQEDSAVYLCASSLARRSYGYTFGSGTRLTVV.

This clonotype was counted between two and nine times. The chain links TRBV12-3 or TRBV12-4 to TRBJ2-1; 12 positions match TRBD2. The CDR3 loop spans 15 amino acids. After removal of 6 bases from V and 6 bases from J, the junction contained 6 bases not matched to a gene. The CDR3 protein is CASRSTSGSLNEQFF. DNA of the CDR3: TGTGCCAGCAGATCGACTAGCGGGAGTCTCAATGAGCAGTTCTTC.

This clonotype was found many times. The CDR3 nucleotides read TGTGCCAGCAAGGTAGGCGGGTCGAATTCCTACGAGCAGTACTTC. Amino acids: CASKVGGSNSYEQYF. This sequence joins TRBV28 and TRBJ2-7; possible D gene TRBD2, 5 bases. CDR3 length: 15 amino acids. Germline values: CDR1 MDHEN, CDR2 SYDVKM. Trimming cost V 7 bases and J 1 base, with 17 bases left between them.

The chain recombines TRBV20-1 with TRBJ1-1; D gene uncertain. The germline V gene has CDR1 DFQATT and CDR2 SNEGSKA (reference sequence). CDR3 length: 13 residues. The V end was cut by 3 bases, the J end by 1 base, with 9 bases between. CDR3: CSARAPRNTEAFF. The CDR3 nucleotides read TGCAGTGCTAGGGCCCCCCGGAACACTGAAGCTTTCTTT.

This clonotype was observed a handful of times. The chain has TRBV28 and TRBJ2-7, with TRBD1 matching over 8 bases. The CDR3 spans 16 residues. V was clipped by 2 bases and J by 2 bases; unmatched bases: 8. Germline V gives CDR1 MDHEN, CDR2 SYDVKM. CDR3 in amino acids: CASSLPYADRAYEQYF. The CDR3 region has the DNA TGTGCCAGCAGTTTACCCTACGCGGACAGGGCCTACGAGCAGTACTTC. The full variable domain, completed using reference TRBV28 and TRBJ2-7, is DVKVTQSSRYLVKRTGEKVFLECVQDMDHENMFWYRQDPGLGLRLIYFSYDVKMKEKGDIPEGYSVSREKKERFSLILESASTNQTSMYLCASSLPYADRAYEQYFGPGTRLTVT.

There are many counts of this clonotype. The V call is TRBV20-1, the J call TRBJ2-1; D is unclear. CDR3 length: 13 residues. Trimming removed 1 base at V and 10 bases at J, with 14 bases between. Germline CDR1 DFQATT, CDR2 SNEGSKA (reference sequence). The CDR3 DNA follows: TGCAGTGCTAGAGTTGGCGCCGTAGGGGAGCAGTTCTTC. Translating it yields CSARVGAVGEQFF.

This chain links TRBV25-1 with TRBJ1-1, with 8 bases lining up with TRBD1. The CDR3 sequence is 15 residues long. V dropped 3 bases and J dropped 1; count of bases not matched to a gene: 4. Per the germline V gene, CDR1 is MGHDK and CDR2 is SYGVNS. The CDR3 sequence is CASSETGVANTEAFF. DNA for the CDR3: TGTGCCAGCAGTGAGACAGGGGTTGCGAACACTGAAGCTTTCTTT.

This clonotype was counted only a few times. This chain connects TRBV28 to TRBJ2-1; D call uncertain. CDR1 is MDHEN and CDR2 is SYDVKM in the germline V gene. This CDR3 spans 16 amino acids. V lost 6 bases and J lost 5, with 20 bases in between. CDR3 sequence (DNA): TGTGCCAGCAGCGCGACCGCCGCGTTGTTTAACAATGAGCAGTTCTTC. Translation: CASSATAALFNNEQFF.

This clonotype has more than one count but fewer than ten. J is TRBJ2-7 and V is TRBV20-1, with 9 bases that match TRBD1. Germline V gene data show CDR1 as DFQATT and CDR2 as SNEGSKA (reference sequence). This CDR3 comprises 14 residues. The ends lost 4 bases at V and 1 base at J; junction bases unmatched: 5. The chain's CDR3 is CSANPGQGSYEQYF. CDR3 nucleotide sequence: TGCAGTGCTAACCCGGGACAGGGTTCCTACGAGCAGTACTTC.

V gene TRBV28 combines with J gene TRBJ2-1; 14 bases line up with TRBD2. The germline CDR1 and CDR2 sequences are MDHEN and SYDVKM. The CDR3 has 14 amino acids. The junction had 8 bases not matched to a gene; V was cut back by 10 bases and J by 9 bases. The CDR3 DNA reads TGTGCCACCCAAGGACTAGCGGGAGGTATTGAGCAGTTCTTC. This encodes CATQGLAGGIEQFF.